This passage covers 21 T cell receptor beta chains from one sample sequenced in a study of blood T cell repertoires in COVID-19. The protocol was immunoSEQ multiplex PCR, while the TCRdb copy is restricted to in-frame clones and leaves out a portion. The data show 200,000 to 250,000 clones, approximately 80% seen once. Sequences were obtained from peripheral blood. Every receptor here comes from a woman older than 75 with COVID-19, enrolled during active disease.

The chain joins TRBV6-6 to TRBJ1-2; D not resolved. Trimming pared 6 bases from V and 1 base from J, leaving 15 bases between. CDR3 length equals 15 residues. Germline V gene sequence: CDR1 MNHNY, CDR2 SVGAGI (reference sequence). CDR3 nucleotides: TGTGCCAGCAGCCAGAGCCTCAGCGTTAACTATGGCTACACCTTC. Translation gives CASSQSLSVNYGYTF.

CDR3 sequence reads: CASSQLGATYNEQFF. CDR3 bases: TGTGCCAGCAGCCAGTTAGGGGCCACCTACAATGAGCAGTTCTTC. The chain couples TRBV14 to TRBJ2-1; TRBD1 is a possible D gene (5 bases). The germline gives CDR1 SGHDN, CDR2 FVKESK. Trimming removed 3 bases from V and 2 bases from J, with 11 bases in between. The length of the CDR3 is 15 residues.

The genes are TRBV6-5 and TRBJ1-5; 7 nucleotides line up with TRBD1. From germline, CDR1 is MNHEY and CDR2 SVGAGI. Trimming cost V 8 bases and J 0 bases; bases outside gene matches: 7. This CDR3 has 15 residues. CDR3 residues: CASDTNRGSNQPQHF. The CDR3 DNA reads as TGTGCCAGCGATACAAACAGGGGTAGCAATCAGCCCCAGCATTTT.

The rearrangement uses TRBV6-5 and TRBJ1-5; TRBD1 matches 10 bases. The junction had 9 bases not matched to a gene; V was cut back by 8 bases and J by 5 bases. The length of the CDR3 is 15 residues. Germline V gene lookup returns CDR1 MNHEY and CDR2 SVGAGI. This chain's CDR3 is CASRPDRGLDQPQHF. The CDR3, as DNA: TGTGCCAGCCGGCCCGACAGGGGGCTTGATCAGCCCCAGCATTTT.

CDR3 region: CASSVNSGKGETQYF. The CDR3 region has the DNA TGTGCCAGCAGCGTAAACAGCGGGAAAGGAGAGACCCAGTACTTC. V and J are TRBV9 and TRBJ2-5, with 7 bases identical to TRBD2. The junction had 7 bases not matched to a gene; V was cut back by 1 base and J by 4 bases. This CDR3 region has 15 residues. Germline V CDR1 and CDR2: SGDLS, YYNGEE.

As for this clone: An end of the junction does not agree with germline; a read error may underlie this. CDR3 nucleotides: TGTGCTAGCAGCCCACGGACTAGCGGGAGGGTAAATGAGCAGTTCTTC. Protein sequence: CASSPRTSGRVNEQFF. The chain carries TRBV7-7 and TRBJ2-1, with TRBD2 matching 15 bases. The germline V gene encodes CDR1 SSHAT and CDR2 FNYEAQ (reference sequence). The CDR3 extends over 16 amino acids.

This clone was seen just once. The chain carries TRBV11-3 and TRBJ2-3; D remains unclear. The CDR3 runs 14 residues. The germline V and J ends were trimmed by 3 bases and 2 bases, with 9 bases remaining between them. Looked up from germline, CDR1 is SGHNT and CDR2 is YENEEA. CDR3 DNA: TGTGCCAGCAGCTTGGGCACCAACACAGATACGCAGTATTTT. Residues: CASSLGTNTDTQYF.

The V gene is TRBV6-4, the J gene TRBJ1-5; 9 bases match TRBD1. CDR3 length: 17 residues. Germline CDR1 MRHNA, CDR2 SNTAGT. The junction had 6 bases not matched to a gene; V was cut back by 2 bases and J by 1 base. CDR3 loop: CASSDGQGIRSNQPQHF. CDR3 bases: TGTGCCAGCAGTGACGGACAGGGGATTCGGAGCAATCAGCCCCAGCATTTT.

V is TRBV4-1 and J is TRBJ1-1; 8 nucleotides agree with TRBD1. Germline V gives CDR1 MGHRA, CDR2 YSYEKL. The CDR3 is made up of 14 amino acids. Losses at the gene ends were 4 bases for V and 12 bases for J; bases not matched to a gene: 13. The CDR3 DNA sequence: TGCGCCAGCAGCCCCAGGACAGGGAGCTTCGTTTCTTTCTTT. It is translated as CASSPRTGSFVSFF.

This clone was seen more than once but under ten times. This rearrangement joins TRBV5-1 to TRBJ1-4; TRBD1 is a possible D gene (5 bases). The CDR3 has 13 amino acids. Per the germline V gene, CDR1 is SGHRS and CDR2 is YFSETQ. V was trimmed by 0 bases and J by 7 bases, leaving 7 bases between them. The CDR3 reads CASSLDRFEKLFF. The CDR3 region has the DNA TGCGCCAGCAGCTTGGACAGGTTTGAAAAACTGTTTTTT.

The chain recombines TRBV6-5 with TRBJ1-1; D is uncertain. V dropped 6 bases and J dropped 1 base, with 15 bases sitting between them. CDR3 length: 15 residues. Germline CDR1 MNHEY, CDR2 SVGAGI. This chain's CDR3 is CASRAWLNQNTEAFF. The CDR3 bases are TGTGCCAGCAGAGCATGGTTAAACCAGAACACTGAAGCTTTCTTT.

The chain links TRBV28 to TRBJ1-6, with a possible D match to TRBD1 (5 bases). This CDR3 region has 14 residues. V gave up 8 bases and J gave up 9 bases, with 17 bases separating them. The germline CDR1 and CDR2 sequences are MDHEN and SYDVKM. In DNA form, the CDR3 reads TGTGCCAGCCTCCTGGGGGGACTGGGTTCACCCCTCCACTTT. It translates to CASLLGGLGSPLHF. Based on the CDR3 plus reference TRBV28 and TRBJ1-6, the full variable domain is DVKVTQSSRYLVKRTGEKVFLECVQDMDHENMFWYRQDPGLGLRLIYFSYDVKMKEKGDIPEGYSVSREKKERFSLILESASTNQTSMYLCASLLGGLGSPLHFGNGTRLTVT.

The V gene is TRBV28, the J gene TRBJ2-7, with a tentative D call TRBD1 (5 bases). With 6 bases removed from V and 0 bases from J, the gap between germline ends came to 12 bases. This CDR3 has 14 residues. Germline CDR1 MDHEN, CDR2 SYDVKM. CDR3 amino acids: CASRSADTSYEQYF. CDR3 nucleotides: TGTGCCAGCAGATCTGCGGACACCTCCTACGAGCAGTACTTC.

This clone was seen only once. V is TRBV7-6 and J is TRBJ2-1; D perhaps matches TRBD2 (5 bases). Germline values: CDR1 SGHVS, CDR2 FNYEAQ. This CDR3 is built from 16 residues. The V and J ends lost 2 bases and 5 bases respectively, with 16 bases between them. CDR3 bases: TGTGCCAGCAGCTTAAGGGCCGCCCCGGGGAACAATGAGCAGTTCTTC. This translates into CASSLRAAPGNNEQFF.

V and J are TRBV5-1 and TRBJ2-5; a weak D match, TRBD2 (6 bases). V dropped 4 bases and J dropped 4 bases, with 14 bases sitting between them. The CDR3 runs 14 residues. Germline CDR1 SGHRS, CDR2 YFSETQ. CDR3 DNA sequence: TGCGCCAGCAGCGCCGGGAGATGGGGAGAGACCCAGTACTTC. Its translation is CASSAGRWGETQYF.

This chain links TRBV11-3 with TRBJ2-5, with 8 nucleotides matching TRBD1. CDR1 and CDR2 from the germline V gene are SGHNT and YENEEA. Germline trimming cut 5 bases from V and 5 bases from J; bases unmatched to any gene: 4. This CDR3 spans 13 amino acids. The CDR3 loop reads CASSQGAAETQYF. The CDR3 DNA reads TGTGCCAGCAGCCAGGGGGCTGCGGAGACCCAGTACTTC.

This chain uses TRBV9 with TRBJ2-1; 8 nucleotides agree with TRBD2. Germline V gene data show CDR1 as SGDLS and CDR2 as YYNGEE. Trimming took 4 bases from V and 6 from J; bases not matched to a gene: 9. The CDR3 runs to 15 residues. The CDR3 nucleotides read TGTGCCAGCAGCAAAAGCGGGAGTAAGGGCAATGAGCAGTTCTTC. The encoded protein is CASSKSGSKGNEQFF.

This clone has just one count. The chain combines TRBV5-4 with TRBJ1-4; D perhaps matches TRBD1 (6 bases). This CDR3 spans 18 amino acids. Trimming stripped 2 bases from V and 0 bases from J, with 17 bases between. The germline CDR1 and CDR2 sequences are SGHNT and YYREEE (reference sequence). CDR3 amino acids: CASSFDGANRATNEKLFF. The CDR3 DNA is TGTGCCAGCAGCTTTGACGGCGCGAACAGGGCAACTAATGAAAAACTGTTTTTT.

This chain connects TRBV6-5 to TRBJ2-1, with TRBD2 matching 7 bases. The CDR3 sequence is 15 residues long. The junction had 6 bases not matched to a gene; V was cut back by 7 bases and J by 0 bases. The germline gives CDR1 MNHEY, CDR2 SVGAGI. The CDR3: CASTKGRGSYNEQFF. In DNA, the CDR3 is TGTGCCAGCACCAAAGGGAGGGGCTCCTACAATGAGCAGTTCTTC.

This clone was detected only once. V gene TRBV5-1 combines with J gene TRBJ1-3; no definite D call. This CDR3 spans 16 amino acids. V was pared by 2 bases and J by 0 bases, with 12 bases between. Germline V gene lookup returns CDR1 SGHRS and CDR2 YFSETQ. CDR3 nucleotide sequence: TGCGCCAGCAGCTTAGCTGCCCCGATCTCTGGAAACACCATATATTTT. Translated, it gives CASSLAAPISGNTIYF.

The chain couples TRBV7-8 to TRBJ2-5; TRBD1 might be the D (6 bases). The germline V gene encodes CDR1 SGHVS and CDR2 FQNEAQ. The CDR3 spans 16 residues. V lost 6 bases and J 1 base, leaving 18 bases between the germline ends. The CDR3 nucleotides are TGTGCCAGCAGTCTTACAGGGTCCCGTATCCAAGAGACCCAGTACTTC. Amino acid sequence: CASSLTGSRIQETQYF.